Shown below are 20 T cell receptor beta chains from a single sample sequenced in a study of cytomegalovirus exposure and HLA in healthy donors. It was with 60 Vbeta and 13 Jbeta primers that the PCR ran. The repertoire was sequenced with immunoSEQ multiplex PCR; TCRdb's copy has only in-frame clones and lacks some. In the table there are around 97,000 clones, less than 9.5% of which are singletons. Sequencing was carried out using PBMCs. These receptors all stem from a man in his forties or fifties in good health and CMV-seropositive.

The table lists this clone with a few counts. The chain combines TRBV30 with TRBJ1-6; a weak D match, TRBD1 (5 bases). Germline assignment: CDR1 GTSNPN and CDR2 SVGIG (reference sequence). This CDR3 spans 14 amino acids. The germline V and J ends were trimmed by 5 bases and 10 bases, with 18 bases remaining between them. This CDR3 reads CAWGRTSSNSPLHF. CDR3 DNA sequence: TGTGCCTGGGGAAGGACATCAAGTAACTCACCCCTCCACTTT.

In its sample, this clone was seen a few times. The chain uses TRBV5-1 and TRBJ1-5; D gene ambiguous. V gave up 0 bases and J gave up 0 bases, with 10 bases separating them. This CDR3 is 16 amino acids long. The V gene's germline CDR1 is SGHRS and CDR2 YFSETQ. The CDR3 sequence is CASSLGGGNSNQPQHF. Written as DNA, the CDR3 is TGCGCCAGCAGCTTGGGGGGAGGAAATAGCAATCAGCCCCAGCATTTT.

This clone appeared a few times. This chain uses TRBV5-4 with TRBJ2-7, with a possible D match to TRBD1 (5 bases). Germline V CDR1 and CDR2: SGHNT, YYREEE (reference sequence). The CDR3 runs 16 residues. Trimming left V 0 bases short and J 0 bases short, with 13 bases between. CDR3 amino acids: CASSLGWGASSYEQYF. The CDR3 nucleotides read TGTGCCAGCAGCTTGGGTTGGGGCGCGAGCTCCTACGAGCAGTACTTC.

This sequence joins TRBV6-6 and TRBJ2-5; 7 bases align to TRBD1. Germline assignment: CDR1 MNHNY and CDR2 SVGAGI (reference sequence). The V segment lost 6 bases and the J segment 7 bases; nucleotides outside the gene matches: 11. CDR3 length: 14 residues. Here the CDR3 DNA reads TGTGCCAGCAGAACAGGGGAAGGGAGAGGGACCCAGTACTTC. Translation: CASRTGEGRGTQYF.

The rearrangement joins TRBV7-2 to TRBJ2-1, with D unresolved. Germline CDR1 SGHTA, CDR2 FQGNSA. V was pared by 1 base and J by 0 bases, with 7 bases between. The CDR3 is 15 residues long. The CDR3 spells CASSLGPPSYNEQFF. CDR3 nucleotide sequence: TGTGCCAGCAGCTTAGGGCCACCCTCCTACAATGAGCAGTTCTTC. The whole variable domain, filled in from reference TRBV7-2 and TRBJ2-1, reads GAGVSQSPSNKVTEKGKDVELRCDPISGHTALYWYRQSLGQGLEFLIYFQGNSAPDKSGLPSDRFSAERTGGSVSTLTIQRTQQEDSAVYLCASSLGPPSYNEQFFGPGTRLTVL.

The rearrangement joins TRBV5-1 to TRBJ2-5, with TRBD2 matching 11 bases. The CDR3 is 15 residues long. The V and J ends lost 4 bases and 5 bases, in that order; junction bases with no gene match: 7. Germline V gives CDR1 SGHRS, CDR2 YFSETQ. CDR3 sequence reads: CASSPLAGAGETQYF. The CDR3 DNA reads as TGCGCCAGCAGCCCACTAGCGGGAGCCGGGGAGACCCAGTACTTC.

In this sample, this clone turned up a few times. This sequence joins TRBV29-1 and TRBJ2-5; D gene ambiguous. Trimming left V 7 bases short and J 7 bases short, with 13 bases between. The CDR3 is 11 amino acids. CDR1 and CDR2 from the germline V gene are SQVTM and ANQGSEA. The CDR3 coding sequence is TGCAGCGCCGGCGGCGCAGTGACCCAGTACTTC. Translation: CSAGGAVTQYF.

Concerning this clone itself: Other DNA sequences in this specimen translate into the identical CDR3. CDR3 coding DNA: TGTGCCAGCAGCTCTCTTTACGAGCAGTACTTC. Protein product: CASSSLYEQYF. This chain connects TRBV28 to TRBJ2-7; D is unresolved. CDR3 length equals 11 residues. Trimming took 6 bases from V and 4 from J, leaving 7 bases between them. Germline V gene lookup returns CDR1 MDHEN and CDR2 SYDVKM. The whole variable domain, filled in from reference TRBV28 and TRBJ2-7, reads DVKVTQSSRYLVKRTGEKVFLECVQDMDHENMFWYRQDPGLGLRLIYFSYDVKMKEKGDIPEGYSVSREKKERFSLILESASTNQTSMYLCASSSLYEQYFGPGTRLTVT.

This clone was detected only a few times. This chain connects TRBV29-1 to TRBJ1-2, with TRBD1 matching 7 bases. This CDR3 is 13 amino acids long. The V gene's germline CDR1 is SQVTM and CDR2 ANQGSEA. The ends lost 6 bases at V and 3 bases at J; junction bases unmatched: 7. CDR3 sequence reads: CSVATGQYYGYTF. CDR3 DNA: TGCAGCGTCGCGACAGGGCAGTACTATGGCTACACCTTC.

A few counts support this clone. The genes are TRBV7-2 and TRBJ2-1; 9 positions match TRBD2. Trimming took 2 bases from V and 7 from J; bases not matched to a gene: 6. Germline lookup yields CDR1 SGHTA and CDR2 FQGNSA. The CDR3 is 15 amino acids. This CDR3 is CASSLQAGGDNEQFF. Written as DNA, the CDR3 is TGTGCCAGCAGCTTACAAGCGGGAGGTGATAATGAGCAGTTCTTC.

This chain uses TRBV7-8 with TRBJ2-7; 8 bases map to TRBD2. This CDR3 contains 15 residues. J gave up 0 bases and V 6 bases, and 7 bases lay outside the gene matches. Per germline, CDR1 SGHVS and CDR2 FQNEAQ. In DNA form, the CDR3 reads TGTGCCAGCAGTCCCCCGGGACTAGGCTCCTACGAGCAGTACTTC. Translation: CASSPPGLGSYEQYF.

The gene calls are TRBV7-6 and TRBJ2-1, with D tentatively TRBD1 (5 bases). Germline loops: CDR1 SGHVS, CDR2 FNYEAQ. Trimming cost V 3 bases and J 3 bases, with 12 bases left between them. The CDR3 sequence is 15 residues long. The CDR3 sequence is CASSLSRVGYNEQFF. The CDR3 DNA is TGTGCCAGCAGCTTGTCCAGGGTCGGCTACAATGAGCAGTTCTTC.

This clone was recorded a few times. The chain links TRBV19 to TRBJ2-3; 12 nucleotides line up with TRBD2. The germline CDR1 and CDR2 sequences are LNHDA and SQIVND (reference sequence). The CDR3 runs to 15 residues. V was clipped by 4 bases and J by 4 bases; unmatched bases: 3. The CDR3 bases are TGTGCCAGTAGTACTAGCGGGAGGGCCGCAGATACGCAGTATTTT. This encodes CASSTSGRAADTQYF.

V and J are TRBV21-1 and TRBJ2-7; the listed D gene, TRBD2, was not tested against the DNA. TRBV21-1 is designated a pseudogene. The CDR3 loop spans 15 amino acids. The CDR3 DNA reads TGTGCCAGCAGCAAAAGGCAGCGGGAGCATTACGAGCAGTACTTC. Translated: CASSKRQREHYEQYF.

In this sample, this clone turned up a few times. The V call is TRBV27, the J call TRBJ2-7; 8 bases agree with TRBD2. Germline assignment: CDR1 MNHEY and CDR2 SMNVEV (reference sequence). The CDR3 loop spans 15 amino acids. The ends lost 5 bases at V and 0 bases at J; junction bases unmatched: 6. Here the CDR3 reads CASSAASGSSYEQYF. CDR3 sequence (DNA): TGTGCCAGCAGTGCTGCAAGCGGGAGCTCCTACGAGCAGTACTTC.

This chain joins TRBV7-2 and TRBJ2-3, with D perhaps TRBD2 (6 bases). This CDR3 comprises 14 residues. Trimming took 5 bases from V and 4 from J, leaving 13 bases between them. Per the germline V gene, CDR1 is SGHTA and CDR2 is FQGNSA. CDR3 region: CASSPTRDSDTQYF. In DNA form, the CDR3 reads TGTGCCAGCAGCCCGACGCGGGACTCAGATACGCAGTATTTT.

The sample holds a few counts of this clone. The CDR3 coding sequence is TGTGCCAGCAGCCGGCGGCGCCAAACAAGCACAGATACGCAGTATTTT. Translation: CASSRRRQTSTDTQYF. This rearrangement joins TRBV9 to TRBJ2-3, with D unresolved. CDR1 is SGDLS and CDR2 is YYNGEE in the germline V gene. The CDR3 has 16 residues. V was shortened by 4 bases and J by 0 bases, with 15 bases between the two germline ends.

The CDR3 region has the DNA TGTGCCAGCAGCTTATACCCAGCGGGACGATCCTACGAGCAGTACTTC. It codes for CASSLYPAGRSYEQYF. V usage is TRBV7-2 and J usage is TRBJ2-7; 7 bases map to TRBD2. Per the germline V gene, CDR1 is SGHTA and CDR2 is FQGNSA. The CDR3 is made up of 16 amino acids. V shed 2 bases, J shed 1 base, and the junction held 8 bases outside the gene matches.

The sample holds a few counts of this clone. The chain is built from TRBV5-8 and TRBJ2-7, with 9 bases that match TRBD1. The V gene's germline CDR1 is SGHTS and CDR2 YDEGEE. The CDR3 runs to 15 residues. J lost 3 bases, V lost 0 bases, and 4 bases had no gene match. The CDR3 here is CASSLAGTGNYEQYF. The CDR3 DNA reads TGTGCCAGCAGCTTGGCCGGGACAGGGAACTACGAGCAGTACTTC.

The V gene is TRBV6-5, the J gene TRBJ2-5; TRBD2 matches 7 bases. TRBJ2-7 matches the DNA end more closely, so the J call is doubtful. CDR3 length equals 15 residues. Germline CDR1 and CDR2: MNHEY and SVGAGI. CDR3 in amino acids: CASSSTSSQLYEQYF. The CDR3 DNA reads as TGTGCCAGCAGTTCGACTAGCAGCCAACTCTACGAGCAGTACTTC.